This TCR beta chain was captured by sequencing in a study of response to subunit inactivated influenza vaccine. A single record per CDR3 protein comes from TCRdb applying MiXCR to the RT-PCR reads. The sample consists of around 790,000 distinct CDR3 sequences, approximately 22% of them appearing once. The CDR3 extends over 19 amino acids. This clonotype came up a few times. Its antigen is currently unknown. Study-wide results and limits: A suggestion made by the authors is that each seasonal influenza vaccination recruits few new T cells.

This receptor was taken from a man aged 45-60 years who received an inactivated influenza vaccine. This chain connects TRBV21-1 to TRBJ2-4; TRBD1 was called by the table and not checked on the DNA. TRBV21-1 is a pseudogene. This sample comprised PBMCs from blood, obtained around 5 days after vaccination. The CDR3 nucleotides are TGTGCCAGCAGCAACCAGACCTTGAGGCAGGGGACGGTTGGAAACATTCAGTACTTC. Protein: CASSNQTLRQGTVGNIQYF.